This T cell receptor beta chain was identified during a study of post-analysis software for immune sequencing data. Researchers reported that TCR beta cDNA libraries carried unique molecular identifiers. TCRdb ran MiXCR on the PCR reads and lists one entry per CDR3 protein. This table holds 180,000 or so distinct CDR3 sequences, over 25% found once. Study-level findings and limits: With TRBV5-6, TRBV5-1 and TRBV20-1 included, five TRBV segments were more frequent in patients than in controls. Normalized Chao1 diversity in multiple sclerosis patients fell significantly below that of controls.

The V end lost 1 base, the J end lost 1 base, and 7 bases lay between the germline ends. CDR1 is KGHSH and CDR2 is LQKENI in the germline V gene. CDR3 size: 14 residues. This clonotype was recorded a few times. Antigen: not known. The receptor's source is a girl under 18 with multiple sclerosis. The chain joins TRBV18 to TRBJ1-1; D not certain. Sequencing was carried out using blood. This CDR3 reads CASSPHRENTEAFF. The DNA for the CDR3 is TGTGCCAGCTCACCACATAGGGAGAACACTGAAGCTTTCTTT.